These T cell receptor beta chains were read from a single sample in a study of human T cells and chemical hapten exposure. MiXCR, run by TCRdb on the RACE reads, gives a single entry per CDR3 protein. The data show about 380,000 distinct CDR3 sequences, nearly 5% seen once. Sample: whole blood, taken in connection with sensitization to the hapten diphenylcyclopropenone (DPC). The receptor source for this set is a woman aged 45-65 years with alopecia areata. Some clones in this sample may be carry-over from other donors' samples. Both conserved end residues are part of each CDR3. Fields, in order: J gene, D gene, V gene, CDR3 length, CDR3 protein. A D gene is named only where the DNA matches it firmly.

J gene: TRBJ2-1; D gene: TRBD2; V gene: TRBV20-1; CDR3 length: 17; CDR3 protein: CSARGLRLAGGYNEQFF
J gene: TRBJ1-4; D gene: TRBD1; V gene: TRBV3-1; CDR3 length: 16; CDR3 protein: CASSQRQGGGREKLFF
J gene: TRBJ1-1; D gene: .; V gene: TRBV9; CDR3 length: 14; CDR3 protein: CASSVGRGGTEAFF
J gene: TRBJ1-5; D gene: TRBD1; V gene: TRBV6-6; CDR3 length: 12; CDR3 protein: CAISGGGQPQHF
J gene: TRBJ2-7; D gene: .; V gene: TRBV6-2/TRBV6-3; CDR3 length: 11; CDR3 protein: CASSDRGEQYF
J gene: TRBJ2-3; D gene: .; V gene: TRBV7-2; CDR3 length: 13; CDR3 protein: CASSLSQEDTQYF
J gene: TRBJ1-5; D gene: .; V gene: TRBV18; CDR3 length: 15; CDR3 protein: CASSPGGVGNQPQHF
J gene: TRBJ2-5; D gene: .; V gene: TRBV3-1; CDR3 length: 16; CDR3 protein: CASSQGTGRVKETQYF
J gene: TRBJ1-1; D gene: .; V gene: TRBV5-4; CDR3 length: 15; CDR3 protein: CASTLGGQVNTEAFF
J gene: TRBJ2-7; D gene: .; V gene: TRBV12-3/TRBV12-4; CDR3 length: 13; CDR3 protein: CASSLASPYEQYF
J gene: TRBJ2-3; D gene: .; V gene: TRBV7-2; CDR3 length: 14; CDR3 protein: CASSSVAYTDTQYF
J gene: TRBJ2-1; D gene: TRBD1; V gene: TRBV5-1; CDR3 length: 15; CDR3 protein: CASSFQGASGNEQFF
J gene: TRBJ1-2; D gene: .; V gene: TRBV15; CDR3 length: 14; CDR3 protein: CATSRDGTVYGYTF
J gene: TRBJ2-5; D gene: .; V gene: TRBV7-2; CDR3 length: 15; CDR3 protein: CASSLSSDRQETQYF
J gene: TRBJ2-3; D gene: .; V gene: TRBV27; CDR3 length: 14; CDR3 protein: CASRRVIGADTQYF
J gene: TRBJ2-1; D gene: TRBD1; V gene: TRBV10-3; CDR3 length: 14; CDR3 protein: CAISERDRVVEQFF
J gene: TRBJ1-3; D gene: .; V gene: TRBV7-9; CDR3 length: 15; CDR3 protein: CGSSDYRVAGNTIYF
J gene: TRBJ1-2; D gene: .; V gene: TRBV20-1; CDR3 length: 13; CDR3 protein: CSARSSANYGYTF
J gene: TRBJ2-7; D gene: .; V gene: TRBV10-2; CDR3 length: 11; CDR3 protein: CASSENHEQYF
J gene: TRBJ2-2; D gene: .; V gene: TRBV28; CDR3 length: 13; CDR3 protein: CASLDANTGELFF
J gene: TRBJ2-5; D gene: TRBD1; V gene: TRBV6-5; CDR3 length: 13; CDR3 protein: CASNKGTGRTQYF
J gene: TRBJ1-1; D gene: .; V gene: TRBV4-1; CDR3 length: 14; CDR3 protein: CASSQDSGGTEAFF
J gene: TRBJ1-1; D gene: .; V gene: TRBV5-1; CDR3 length: 14; CDR3 protein: CASSLAGDRTEAFF
J gene: TRBJ1-5; D gene: TRBD1; V gene: TRBV20-1; CDR3 length: 16; CDR3 protein: CSASMAGGYLRQPQHF
J gene: TRBJ2-5; D gene: .; V gene: TRBV3-1; CDR3 length: 15; CDR3 protein: CASSHTRAQKETQYF
J gene: TRBJ2-3; D gene: .; V gene: TRBV5-6; CDR3 length: 15; CDR3 protein: CASSPDRIASDTQYF
J gene: TRBJ1-1; D gene: .; V gene: TRBV5-1; CDR3 length: 15; CDR3 protein: CASSQRGRTNTEAFF
J gene: TRBJ2-2; D gene: .; V gene: TRBV29-1; CDR3 length: 13; CDR3 protein: CSVEGGYTGELFF
J gene: TRBJ1-1; D gene: .; V gene: TRBV6-5; CDR3 length: 15; CDR3 protein: CASSYAPGHVNEAFF
J gene: TRBJ1-5; D gene: TRBD1; V gene: TRBV12-3/TRBV12-4; CDR3 length: 14; CDR3 protein: CASTLTGREGAQHF
J gene: TRBJ1-6; D gene: .; V gene: TRBV20-1; CDR3 length: 13; CDR3 protein: CSASPLSNSPLHF
J gene: TRBJ2-2; D gene: .; V gene: TRBV7-9; CDR3 length: 14; CDR3 protein: CASSFPRGTGELFF
J gene: TRBJ1-6; D gene: TRBD1; V gene: TRBV29-1; CDR3 length: 14; CDR3 protein: CSVATGTGNSPLHF
J gene: TRBJ1-5; D gene: TRBD1; V gene: TRBV5-5; CDR3 length: 17; CDR3 protein: CASSLAATGGFNQPQHF
J gene: TRBJ2-7; D gene: .; V gene: TRBV6-5; CDR3 length: 13; CDR3 protein: CASSWGRNYEQYF
J gene: TRBJ1-5; D gene: .; V gene: TRBV7-8; CDR3 length: 15; CDR3 protein: CASSPDSLSNQPQHF
J gene: TRBJ1-4; D gene: .; V gene: TRBV4-1; CDR3 length: 16; CDR3 protein: CASSQEQNHKNEKLFF
J gene: TRBJ1-1; D gene: .; V gene: TRBV28; CDR3 length: 12; CDR3 protein: CASSSPVTEAFF
J gene: TRBJ2-7; D gene: TRBD1; V gene: TRBV5-1; CDR3 length: 15; CDR3 protein: CASSWGQGVTYEQYF
J gene: TRBJ1-2; D gene: .; V gene: TRBV7-9; CDR3 length: 15; CDR3 protein: CASSREERAHYGYTF
J gene: TRBJ1-5; D gene: .; V gene: TRBV20-1; CDR3 length: 13; CDR3 protein: CSAEDGTNQPQHF
J gene: TRBJ1-6; D gene: .; V gene: TRBV4-1; CDR3 length: 17; CDR3 protein: CASSQERRVAYNSPLHF
J gene: TRBJ2-7; D gene: .; V gene: TRBV27; CDR3 length: 11; CDR3 protein: CASSWGHEQYF
J gene: TRBJ2-1; D gene: .; V gene: TRBV2; CDR3 length: 13; CDR3 protein: CASSVGEFNEQFF
J gene: TRBJ2-3; D gene: .; V gene: TRBV28; CDR3 length: 18; CDR3 protein: CASSLSKLTGVPTDTQYF
J gene: TRBJ1-1; D gene: .; V gene: TRBV29-1; CDR3 length: 13; CDR3 protein: CSVEGPTNTEAFF
J gene: TRBJ1-2; D gene: TRBD1; V gene: TRBV5-4; CDR3 length: 13; CDR3 protein: CASSSTGDYGYTF
J gene: TRBJ2-5; D gene: .; V gene: TRBV5-1; CDR3 length: 14; CDR3 protein: CASSPRTVAETQYF
J gene: TRBJ2-3; D gene: TRBD2; V gene: TRBV5-1; CDR3 length: 15; CDR3 protein: CASSESGTRTDTQYF
J gene: TRBJ1-2; D gene: TRBD1; V gene: TRBV18; CDR3 length: 15; CDR3 protein: CASSPDRTGGEGYTF
J gene: TRBJ2-7; D gene: .; V gene: TRBV18; CDR3 length: 15; CDR3 protein: CASSPLGTGSYEQYF
J gene: TRBJ1-2; D gene: TRBD1; V gene: TRBV12-3/TRBV12-4; CDR3 length: 14; CDR3 protein: CASSLGDRGLGYTF
J gene: TRBJ2-7; D gene: .; V gene: TRBV6-5; CDR3 length: 14; CDR3 protein: CASSSGGVPYEQYF
J gene: TRBJ2-1; D gene: TRBD2; V gene: TRBV7-6; CDR3 length: 16; CDR3 protein: CASSLGLAGNMNEQFF
J gene: TRBJ2-5; D gene: .; V gene: TRBV5-1; CDR3 length: 14; CDR3 protein: CASSSGAITLAQYF
J gene: TRBJ2-3; D gene: .; V gene: TRBV5-1; CDR3 length: 14; CDR3 protein: CASSLPGDTDTQYF